This T cell receptor beta chain was sequenced during a study of blood T cell repertoires in COVID-19. About the research overall: The origin of the acute and convalescent COVID-19 samples was the United States, Italy and Spain. Sources were T cells, B-cell-depleted T cells, or PBMCs; the material itself was cDNA or gDNA.

Study processing details: Reference gene primers were amplified, and this amplification served to estimate nucleated cell counts. This table comes from immunoSEQ multiplex PCR, and its TCRdb copy is limited to in-frame clones, with some not included. The V and J calls and clone size come from that table; D and trimming were worked out from the DNA. Of 110,000 or so clones listed, approximately 77% are singletons. This clone was seen a single time. Sequencing input: peripheral blood. The sequence came from a human donor in a cohort sampled during active COVID-19.

The CDR3 loop reads CASSPLPPGQGSQEAFF. The CDR3, as DNA: TGTGCCAGCAGCCCCCTACCGCCGGGACAGGGGTCACAGGAAGCTTTCTTT. V usage is TRBV5-4 and J usage is TRBJ1-1; TRBD1 matches 10 bases. Germline V CDR1 and CDR2: SGHNT, YYREEE (reference sequence). The trim removed 4 bases at V and 8 bases at J, leaving 17 bases unmatched. The CDR3 extends over 17 amino acids.